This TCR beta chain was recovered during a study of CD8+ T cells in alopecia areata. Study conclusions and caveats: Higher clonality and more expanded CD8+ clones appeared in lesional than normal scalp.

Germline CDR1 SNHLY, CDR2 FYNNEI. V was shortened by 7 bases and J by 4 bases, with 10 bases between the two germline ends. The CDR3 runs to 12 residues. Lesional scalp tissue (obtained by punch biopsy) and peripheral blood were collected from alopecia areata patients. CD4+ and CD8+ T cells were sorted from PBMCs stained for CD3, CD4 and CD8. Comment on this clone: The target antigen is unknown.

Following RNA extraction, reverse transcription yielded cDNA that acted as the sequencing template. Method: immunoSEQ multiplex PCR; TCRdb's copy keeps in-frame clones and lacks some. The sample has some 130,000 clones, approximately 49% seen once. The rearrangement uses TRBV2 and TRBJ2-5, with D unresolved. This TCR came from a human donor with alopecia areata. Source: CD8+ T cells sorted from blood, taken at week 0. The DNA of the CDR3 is TGTGCCAGCACCGACGGGTTAGAGACCCAGTACTTC. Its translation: CASTDGLETQYF.